These 25 T cell receptor beta chains share one sample of origin, sequenced in a study of T cells in Graves' hyperthyroidism and ophthalmopathy. RNA transcripts gave rise to amplified TCR beta CDR3 regions. Researchers ran a first-round RT-PCR on the TCR CDR3 using the HTBI primer set. TCRdb fed the multiplex PCR reads into MiXCR, producing one record per CDR3 protein. In the table there are 560,000 or so distinct CDR3 sequences, about 45% of which are singletons. The material sequenced was peripheral blood or thyroid tissue (not recorded which). The receptors were sampled from a woman aged 18-29 years with Graves' hyperthyroidism.

The chain couples TRBV29-1 to TRBJ1-4; 7 bases match TRBD1. The CDR3 consists of 13 residues. Per the germline V gene, CDR1 is SQVTM and CDR2 is ANQGSEA. J was trimmed by 2 bases and V by 5 bases; bases with no gene match: 2. The CDR3 DNA reads as TGCAGCGTTACGACAGGGACTAATGAAAAACTGTTTTTT. This gives the protein CSVTTGTNEKLFF.

The rearrangement joins TRBV20-1 to TRBJ2-6; D is possibly TRBD1 (6 bases). V was shortened by 3 bases and J by 0 bases, with 18 bases between the two germline ends. Germline V gene lookup returns CDR1 DFQATT and CDR2 SNEGSKA (reference sequence). CDR3 length: 18 amino acids. The DNA of the CDR3 is TGCAGTGCTAGTCGTTTAGGGGGAGTCCTCTCTGGGGCCAACGTCCTGACTTTC. Encoded protein: CSASRLGGVLSGANVLTF.

Ten or more counts support this clonotype. The DNA of the CDR3 is TGCGCCAGCAGTGAGATGGGACAGTACAATCAGCCCCAGCATTTT. Translation gives CASSEMGQYNQPQHF. The rearrangement links TRBV10-2 to TRBJ1-5, with 7 bases lining up with TRBD1. This CDR3 spans 15 amino acids. The trim removed 2 bases at V and 3 bases at J, leaving 4 bases unmatched. Germline V gene lookup returns CDR1 WSHSY and CDR2 SAAADI.

V usage is TRBV25-1 and J usage is TRBJ2-3; D ambiguous. The CDR3 runs to 13 residues. V was cut by 8 bases and J by 3 bases, with 12 bases left in between. CDR1 and CDR2 from the germline V gene are MGHDK and SYGVNS. CDR3 sequence (DNA): TGTGCCAGCCGAGGAGTTTTGACAGATACGCAGTATTTT. This encodes CASRGVLTDTQYF.

The rearrangement joins TRBV24-1 to TRBJ1-4, with 10 bases matching TRBD1. The trim removed 9 bases at V and 8 bases at J, leaving 5 bases unmatched. CDR3 size: 13 residues. The germline V gene encodes CDR1 KGHDR and CDR2 SFDVKD. The CDR3 DNA is TGTGCCACCTCCGGGACAGGGGAGGAAAAACTGTTTTTT. Amino acids: CATSGTGEEKLFF.

The rearrangement uses TRBV29-1 and TRBJ2-7; tentatively, D is TRBD2 (5 bases). Germline values: CDR1 SQVTM, CDR2 ANQGSEA. The CDR3 covers 13 residues. V was cut by 1 base and J by 4 bases, with 11 bases left in between. CDR3 bases: TGCAGCGTTGAAGCCGGGAAGCCATACGAGCAGTACTTC. It is translated as CSVEAGKPYEQYF.

At least ten counts were recorded for this clonotype. The chain links TRBV20-1 to TRBJ2-5; D uncertain. The V gene lost 3 bases and the J gene lost 0 bases, with 8 bases spanning the gap. The length of the CDR3 is 13 residues. CDR1 is DFQATT and CDR2 is SNEGSKA in the germline V gene (reference sequence). In DNA, the CDR3 is TGCAGTGCTAGGTCCACAAACCAAGAGACCCAGTACTTC. Residues: CSARSTNQETQYF.

The rearrangement links TRBV2 to TRBJ2-1; possibly TRBD2 for D (6 bases). The germline V and J ends were trimmed by 6 bases and 3 bases, with 12 bases remaining between them. Germline lookup yields CDR1 SNHLY and CDR2 FYNNEI. This CDR3 is built from 14 residues. In DNA, the CDR3 is TGTGCCAGCAGGTGGGACTCCAACTACAATGAGCAGTTCTTC. Amino acids: CASRWDSNYNEQFF.

On this clonotype: This may stem from a read error, because a much larger clone lies one nucleotide away. The chain has TRBV19 and TRBJ1-1, with 7 bases lining up with TRBD1. The CDR3 length is 12 residues. Germline CDR1 and CDR2: LNHDA and SQIVND (reference sequence). The CDR3 spells CASYYRGTGAFF. The DNA for the CDR3 is TGTGCCAGTTACTACAGGGGCACTGGAGCTTTCTTT.

This clonotype occurred a few times. DNA of the CDR3: TGCAGTGCTATAAGCGTCTACGAGCAGTACTTC. Protein product: CSAISVYEQYF. This rearrangement joins TRBV20-1 to TRBJ2-7, with D unclear. This CDR3 region has 11 residues. Trimming removed 4 bases at V and 3 bases at J, with 7 bases between. Germline CDR1 DFQATT, CDR2 SNEGSKA (reference sequence).

This clonotype has just a few counts. This chain joins TRBV7-2 and TRBJ2-7; 7 bases map to TRBD2. Germline values: CDR1 SGHTA, CDR2 FQGNSA. Unmatched junction bases numbered 12, after V lost 3 bases and J lost 7 bases. The CDR3 is 15 amino acids. The DNA of the CDR3 is TGTGCCAGCAGCTTTCCGGCGCGGGAGCGGGGTGAGCAGTACTTC. It specifies CASSFPARERGEQYF.

The chain employs TRBV5-1 and TRBJ2-7; TRBD2 is a possible D gene (5 bases). Trimming stripped 2 bases from V and 5 bases from J, with 17 bases between. The CDR3 runs to 15 residues. The germline V gene encodes CDR1 SGHRS and CDR2 YFSETQ. For the CDR3, the DNA is TGCGCCAGCAGCTTCTCCGGCGGGCTTTCCCACGAGCAGTACTTC. It encodes CASSFSGGLSHEQYF.

This clonotype was observed a handful of times. This sequence joins TRBV29-1 and TRBJ2-7; D call uncertain. CDR3 length: 10 residues. Per germline, CDR1 SQVTM and CDR2 ANQGSEA. With 4 bases removed from V and 3 bases from J, the gap between germline ends came to 4 bases. CDR3 sequence (DNA): TGCAGCGTTGGTAGCTACGAGCAGTACTTC. Translated, it gives CSVGSYEQYF.

With respect to this clonotype: No conserved phenylalanine or tryptophan is present at the end of the CDR3, so a read error is the likely explanation. This chain uses TRBV29-1 with TRBJ1-1; D might be TRBD1 (6 bases). Trimming removed 6 bases at V and 0 bases at J, with 11 bases between. This CDR3 is built from 13 residues. Germline-derived CDR1 and CDR2 are SQVTM and ANQGSEA. CDR3 in DNA: TGCAGCGTGACGGGACAACTGAACACTGAAGCTTTCCTT. This encodes CSVTGQLNTEAFL.

The V gene is TRBV7-2, the J gene TRBJ1-4; D is ambiguous. Germline V gene lookup returns CDR1 SGHTA and CDR2 FQGNSA. With 2 bases removed from V and 0 bases from J, the gap between germline ends came to 7 bases. This CDR3 has 15 amino acids. As DNA, the CDR3 is TGTGCCAGCAGCTTAACCGAAACAACTAATGAAAAACTGTTTTTT. Its translation is CASSLTETTNEKLFF.

With respect to this clonotype: Just one base apart from a much larger clone, this may be a read error. V and J are TRBV29-1 and TRBJ1-3; D might be TRBD1 (5 bases). The germline V gene encodes CDR1 SQVTM and CDR2 ANQGSEA. Between the trimmed V and J ends, which lost 4 bases and 0 bases, there was a span of 13 bases. The CDR3 runs to 15 residues. CDR3 DNA: TGCAGCGTTGCGGTAGGGGCAAACTCTGGAAACACCATATATTTT. Translating it yields CSVAVGANSGNTIYF.

This clonotype was seen many times. The chain uses TRBV2 and TRBJ1-2; perhaps TRBD1 as D (5 bases). Germline V gene sequence: CDR1 SNHLY, CDR2 FYNNEI. Trimming removed 6 bases from V and 4 bases from J, with 15 bases in between. The CDR3 loop spans 14 amino acids. Written as DNA, the CDR3 is TGTGCCAGCAGCCAAGATCACCAGGGCTATGGCTACACCTTC. Translating gives CASSQDHQGYGYTF.

The chain uses TRBV12-3 or TRBV12-4 and TRBJ2-5; TRBD2 matches at 8 bases. CDR3 length: 16 amino acids. Losses at the gene ends were 3 bases for V and 3 bases for J; bases not matched to a gene: 9. CDR3 sequence reads: CASSFTSGPTKETQYF. The CDR3 DNA sequence: TGTGCCAGCAGTTTTACTAGCGGCCCTACGAAAGAGACCCAGTACTTC.

The gene calls are TRBV7-3 and TRBJ2-5; TRBD2 matches 8 bases. The germline CDR1 and CDR2 sequences are SGHTA and FQGTGA. V trimming: 2 bases; J trimming: 6 bases; junction bases outside the gene matches: 11. This CDR3 has 16 residues. In DNA form, the CDR3 reads TGTGCCAGCAGCTTAGGTCCAGCGGGAGATGTAAAGACCCAGTACTTC. Protein product: CASSLGPAGDVKTQYF.

V is TRBV21-1 and J is TRBJ2-7. TRBV21-1 is reported as a pseudogene. This CDR3 is 15 amino acids long. Written as DNA, the CDR3 is TGTGCCAGCAGTCAAACCAGAGAGGTCTACTACGAGCAGTACTTC. Amino acids: CASSQTREVYYEQYF.

This clonotype was detected a few times. This chain uses TRBV7-2 with TRBJ1-5; 11 bases are a match to TRBD1. The CDR3 is 18 amino acids. V gave up 1 base and J gave up 1 base; unmatched junction bases: 6. The V gene's germline CDR1 is SGHTA and CDR2 FQGNSA. CDR3 amino acids: CASSLGTGGRRSNQPQHF. The CDR3 DNA follows: TGTGCCAGCAGCTTAGGGACAGGGGGCAGGAGGAGCAATCAGCCCCAGCATTTT.

This clonotype was observed many times. J is TRBJ2-7 and V is TRBV7-9, with TRBD1 as a possible D gene (7 bases). Trimming removed 5 bases from V and 3 bases from J, with 11 bases in between. The CDR3 is made up of 13 amino acids. Germline loops: CDR1 SEHNR, CDR2 FQNEAQ (reference sequence). CDR3 amino acids: CASSPGGSYEQYF. Written as DNA, the CDR3 is TGTGCCAGCAGCCCAGGGGGGAGCTACGAGCAGTACTTC.

The V call is TRBV7-9, the J call TRBJ1-2, with 7 bases fitting TRBD1. CDR1 and CDR2 (germline): SEHNR, FQNEAQ (reference sequence). Trimming removed 1 base from V and 2 bases from J; junction bases left unmatched: 7. The CDR3 is 16 amino acids. The CDR3 loop reads CASSLEKGAGNYGYTF. The CDR3, as DNA: TGTGCCAGCAGCTTAGAAAAGGGGGCTGGGAACTATGGCTACACCTTC.

J is TRBJ2-3 and V is TRBV7-2; D unresolved. Germline V gene sequence: CDR1 SGHTA, CDR2 FQGNSA. The V and J ends lost 3 bases and 11 bases respectively, with 9 bases between them. This CDR3 region has 11 residues. The CDR3, as DNA: TGTGCCAGCAGCTTCGGCCACCTGCAGTATTTT. Its translation is CASSFGHLQYF.

The chain joins TRBV19 to TRBJ1-1; possibly TRBD1 for D (6 bases). Looked up from germline, CDR1 is LNHDA and CDR2 is SQIVND (reference sequence). The length of the CDR3 is 14 residues. Trimming took 7 bases from V and 5 from J, leaving 17 bases between them. The DNA of the CDR3 is TGTGCCAGTACCCCCCGGGGGGCTAAGACTGAAGCTTTCTTT. Translating it yields CASTPRGAKTEAFF. Using reference TRBV19 and TRBJ1-1 for the parts outside the CDR3, the full variable domain is DGGITQSPKYLFRKEGQNVTLSCEQNLNHDAMYWYRQDPGQGLRLIYYSQIVNDFQKGDIAEGYSVSREKKESFPLTVTSAQKNPTAFYLCASTPRGAKTEAFFGQGTRLTVV.